Listed here is a single TCR beta chain. Its matching antigen is unknown. The CDR3 runs to 12 residues. This sample is drawn from a study of CXCR3-negative and CXCR3-positive naive CD8 T cells. The authors prepared UMI-labeled TRB cDNA libraries by 5' RACE. TCRdb re-called the 5' RACE reads, yielding one record per CDR3 amino acid sequence without DNA. Its table records over 100,000 distinct CDR3 sequences. Among CD8+ T cells, naive ones were CD45RO-CCR7+CD27+CD95-. Study-wide points: The level of CXCR3 expression partially decreased after cryopreservation; the majority of assays used fresh PBMCs. Much lower diversity was found in memory CD8+ cells, while both naive subsets had comparably high diversity. More hydrophobic TRB CDR3s were found in CXCR3-positive naive cells than in CXCR3-negative naive cells.

The source of this sequence is a human donor in good health. Some clones in this sample may be carry-over from other donors' samples. Input material: naive CXCR3+ CD8+ T cells from blood. Indicated subset: CD45RO-CCR7+CD27+CD95- naive CD8+ T cells expressing CXCR3 (TNR3+). This chain joins TRBV12-3 or TRBV12-4 and TRBJ2-3; TCRdb designates TRBD2, a call that cannot be tested without DNA. CDR3 residues: CASSRLADTQYF.